These 24 T cell receptor beta chains were sequenced from one sample in a study of brain T cells in children with intractable seizures. Using immunoSEQ multiplex PCR, the repertoire was profiled, and TCRdb retains in-frame clones only, with some absent. The sample carries approximately 77,000 clones, 85% to 95% recorded once. Here the sequenced sample was peripheral blood, taken at surgery. Receptor source: a boy in the first two years of life with tuberous sclerosis and intractable seizures.

V gene TRBV5-8 combines with J gene TRBJ2-7; D gene unclear. Trimming removed 4 bases from V and 7 bases from J, with 21 bases in between. CDR3 length: 15 amino acids. CDR1 is SGHTS, CDR2 YDEGEE, per germline. The CDR3 region is CASSLLGLVVEEQYF. Here the CDR3 DNA reads TGTGCCAGCAGCCTCTTAGGTTTGGTGGTCGAGGAGCAGTACTTC. Based on the CDR3 plus reference TRBV5-8 and TRBJ2-7, the full variable domain is EAGVTQSPTHLIKTRGQQATLRCSPISGHTSVYWYQQALGLGLQFLLWYDEGEERNRGNFPPRFSGRQFPNYSSELNVNALELEDSALYLCASSLLGLVVEEQYFGPGTRLTVT.

The rearrangement joins TRBV6-6 to TRBJ2-7, with 9 bases matching TRBD2. V dropped 2 bases and J dropped 4; count of bases not matched to a gene: 6. This CDR3 has 15 residues. The germline gives CDR1 MNHNY, CDR2 SVGAGI (reference sequence). In nucleotides, the CDR3 is TGTGCCAGCAGTTACGGCCTAGCGGGGATTTACGAGCAGTACTTC. Its protein product is CASSYGLAGIYEQYF.

This chain links TRBV7-8 with TRBJ1-4; no reliable D call. In germline, CDR1 is SGHVS, CDR2 FQNEAQ. The CDR3 runs to 15 residues. V shed 5 bases and J shed 3 bases, with 13 bases lying between them. The CDR3 DNA follows: TGTGCCAGCAGCCGCAAAAGGCTATCTAATGAAAAACTGTTTTTT. Its translation is CASSRKRLSNEKLFF.

The chain joins TRBV5-3 to TRBJ2-7; D is undetermined. TRBV5-3 is given ORF status, its function remaining uncertain. The CDR3 sequence is 15 residues long. V lost 8 bases, J lost 0 bases, and 18 bases lay in between. The CDR3 is CASGSLTLHSYEQYF. The CDR3 DNA sequence: TGTGCCAGTGGATCCCTGACACTCCACTCCTACGAGCAGTACTTC.

CDR3 DNA: TGTGCCAGCAGTGACTCGGGGTTCGATTCACCCCTCCACTTT. It specifies CASSDSGFDSPLHF. The chain has TRBV27 and TRBJ1-6; unclear D gene. V lost 5 bases and J lost 8, with 13 bases in between. The CDR3 extends over 14 amino acids. Germline CDR1 is MNHEY and CDR2 is SMNVEV (reference sequence).

In its sample, this clone ranks as medium-sized (0.01 to 0.1%). This chain links TRBV7-9 with TRBJ1-1; D may be TRBD1 (5 bases). CDR1 is SEHNR, CDR2 FQNEAQ, per germline (reference sequence). The CDR3 has 10 residues. The germline V and J ends were trimmed by 10 bases and 8 bases, with 11 bases remaining between them. The CDR3 sequence is CAMDKGEAFF. CDR3 in DNA: TGTGCCATGGACAAGGGGGAAGCTTTCTTT.

The chain uses TRBV5-1 and TRBJ2-2, with D possibly being TRBD1 or TRBD2 (5 bases each). Trimming stripped 2 bases from V and 3 bases from J, with 14 bases between. Germline values: CDR1 SGHRS, CDR2 YFSETQ. This CDR3 contains 16 residues. The CDR3 DNA reads TGCGCCAGCAGCTTCTCCGGGACGGTGTACACCGGGGAGCTGTTTTTT. Protein product: CASSFSGTVYTGELFF.

V and J are TRBV19 and TRBJ2-7, with a weak D call TRBD2 (6 bases). This CDR3 has 12 residues. The V and J ends lost 11 bases and 2 bases respectively, with 13 bases between them. Germline V lookup: CDR1 LNHDA, CDR2 SQIVND (reference sequence). Written as DNA, the CDR3 is TGTGCCTCCGGGGAGGAGGCCTACGAGCAGTACTTC. Protein sequence: CASGEEAYEQYF.

For the CDR3, the DNA is TGTGCCAGTAGTATTGTCTTCGGGGGGCCGGGGGAAAAACTGTTTTTT. As protein: CASSIVFGGPGEKLFF. This chain uses TRBV19 with TRBJ1-4; D possibly corresponds to TRBD1 (6 bases). V was shortened by 3 bases and J by 8 bases, with 19 bases between the two germline ends. The V gene's germline CDR1 is LNHDA and CDR2 SQIVND (reference sequence). The length of the CDR3 is 16 residues.

The rearrangement joins TRBV11-3 to TRBJ1-1; 7 nucleotides line up with TRBD1. With V trimmed by 1 base and J by 10 bases, 6 bases remained unmatched. Germline-derived CDR1 and CDR2 are SGHNT and YENEEA. This CDR3 spans 13 amino acids. For the CDR3, the DNA is TGTGCCAGCAGCTTAGGGGGCAGGGGGACAGCTTTCTTT. Encoded protein: CASSLGGRGTAFF.

The J gene is TRBJ2-7, the V gene TRBV9; either TRBD1 or TRBD2 may fit D (5 bases each). V lost 4 bases and J lost 0, with 8 bases in between. The V gene's germline CDR1 is SGDLS and CDR2 YYNGEE. The CDR3 is 13 residues long. This chain's CDR3 is CASSPGTSYEQYF. Here the CDR3 DNA reads TGTGCCAGCAGCCCGGGGACCTCCTACGAGCAGTACTTC.

The chain joins TRBV27 to TRBJ1-2; TRBD1 might be the D (5 bases). The CDR3 is made up of 16 amino acids. CDR1 is MNHEY and CDR2 is SMNVEV in the germline V gene (reference sequence). Trimming removed 0 bases from V and 5 bases from J, with 16 bases in between. In DNA form, the CDR3 reads TGTGCCAGCAGTTTATCCTCCGTGGGGCAGGGATATGGCTACACCTTC. It is translated as CASSLSSVGQGYGYTF.

In nucleotides, the CDR3 is TGTGCCGGGTCCGGCGGATTGAACACTGAAGCTTTCTTT. Its translation: CAGSGGLNTEAFF. V gene TRBV30 combines with J gene TRBJ1-1, with D uncertain. Trimming removed 8 bases at V and 0 bases at J, with 13 bases between. Germline loops: CDR1 GTSNPN, CDR2 SVGIG (reference sequence). The CDR3 is 13 residues long.

The CDR3: CASGLVGLYNEQFF. The CDR3 DNA reads as TGTGCTAGTGGTTTGGTGGGACTTTACAATGAGCAGTTCTTC. V gene TRBV12-5 combines with J gene TRBJ2-1; TRBD2 is a possible D gene (6 bases). There are 14 residues in the CDR3. V was cut by 0 bases and J by 4 bases, with 7 bases left in between. Germline CDR1 reads LGHNT; CDR2 reads FRNRAP.

The rearrangement uses TRBV27 and TRBJ2-1; tentatively, D is TRBD2 (5 bases). This CDR3 is built from 15 residues. From germline, CDR1 is MNHEY and CDR2 SMNVEV (reference sequence). Trimming left V 6 bases short and J 0 bases short, with 12 bases between. The CDR3 bases are TGTGCCAGCAGAATCAGCGGAAGCTCCTACAATGAGCAGTTCTTC. Residues: CASRISGSSYNEQFF.

The CDR3 loop reads CASSPLGLAYEQYF. CDR3 DNA: TGCGCCAGCAGCCCCTTGGGTTTGGCCTACGAGCAGTACTTC. This rearrangement joins TRBV4-1 to TRBJ2-7, with no clear D. The V gene lost 4 bases and the J gene lost 2 bases, with 12 bases spanning the gap. Germline assignment: CDR1 MGHRA and CDR2 YSYEKL. The CDR3 is 14 residues long.

J is TRBJ2-3 and V is TRBV7-9, with D hard to call. V was trimmed by 2 bases and J by 1 base, leaving 10 bases between them. Germline V gene lookup returns CDR1 SEHNR and CDR2 FQNEAQ (reference sequence). The CDR3 loop spans 15 amino acids. CDR3 residues: CASSLWAERTDTQYF. The CDR3 nucleotides read TGTGCCAGCAGCTTATGGGCGGAACGCACAGATACGCAGTATTTT.

The V gene is TRBV7-8, the J gene TRBJ1-3; D may be TRBD1 (5 bases). CDR1 and CDR2 (germline): SGHVS, FQNEAQ. V gave up 1 base and J gave up 0 bases, with 10 bases separating them. The CDR3 sequence is 16 residues long. CDR3 sequence reads: CASSLVQGSSGNTIYF. For the CDR3, the DNA is TGTGCCAGCAGCTTAGTTCAGGGTTCCTCTGGAAACACCATATATTTT.

This sequence joins TRBV30 and TRBJ2-7, with D unresolved. Trimming pared 2 bases from V and 5 bases from J, leaving 10 bases between. The length of the CDR3 is 12 residues. Germline lookup yields CDR1 GTSNPN and CDR2 SVGIG (reference sequence). As DNA, the CDR3 is TGTGCCTGGAGTCTAGAGTCCCACGAGCAGTACTTC. Amino acids: CAWSLESHEQYF.

This clone was seen a few times. The V and J genes are TRBV27 and TRBJ2-5; perhaps D is TRBD1 or TRBD2 (5 bases each). There are 14 residues in the CDR3. Per germline, CDR1 MNHEY and CDR2 SMNVEV (reference sequence). Trimming removed 5 bases at V and 6 bases at J, with 16 bases between. The CDR3 coding sequence is TGTGCCAGCAGTCTAACCGGGACCCGACAGACCCAGTACTTC. Amino acid sequence: CASSLTGTRQTQYF.

The gene calls are TRBV10-3 and TRBJ2-1; maybe TRBD1 (6 bases). Trimming took 10 bases from V and 5 from J, leaving 15 bases between them. The CDR3 contains 13 residues. Per germline, CDR1 ENHRY and CDR2 SYGVKD. The CDR3 protein is CATRGGTHNEQFF. The CDR3 nucleotides are TGTGCCACCAGAGGGGGAACCCACAATGAGCAGTTCTTC.

V and J are TRBV18 and TRBJ1-3, with D hard to call. V dropped 1 base and J dropped 4 bases, with 11 bases sitting between them. CDR3 length: 15 residues. The V gene's germline CDR1 is KGHSH and CDR2 LQKENI. CDR3: CASSPQQGGGNTIYF. CDR3 bases: TGTGCCAGCTCACCACAACAAGGCGGGGGAAACACCATATATTTT.

To note about this clone: At one of its ends the junction is not consistent with the germline gene, which may arise from a read error. The V and J genes are TRBV19 and TRBJ2-7, with a possible D match to TRBD2 (5 bases). The CDR3 length is 14 residues. Per the germline V gene, CDR1 is LNHDA and CDR2 is SQIVND (reference sequence). For the CDR3, the DNA is TGTGCCAGTAGTACCTCATTGTCGGCGGGCCCCACCGGATTC. It is translated as CASSTSLSAGPTGF.

The chain uses TRBV9 and TRBJ2-3; a weak D match, TRBD1 (6 bases). This CDR3 spans 17 amino acids. V lost 4 bases and J 2 bases, leaving 20 bases between the germline ends. Germline values: CDR1 SGDLS, CDR2 YYNGEE. The CDR3 DNA follows: TGTGCCAGCAGCCCAGGGGCCGACAAACTTTCCACAGATACGCAGTATTTT. Residues: CASSPGADKLSTDTQYF.